This section outlines one TCR beta chain sequence together with its context. Its antigen is not identified. The CDR3 runs to 14 residues. V was trimmed by 1 base and J by 5 bases, leaving 12 bases between them. Germline CDR1 reads SNHLY; CDR2 reads FYNNEI. Produced via immunoSEQ multiplex PCR; TCRdb's table is partial and in-frame only. Of roughly 100,000 clones detected, about 90% appear once; the ten largest clones hold approximately 0.97%. These data are taken from a study of graft-versus-host responses after intestinal transplantation. Turning to the study itself: Transplants were multivisceral, liver-intestinal, or isolated intestinal. Study outcomes and limitations: Investigators detected GvH clones in recipient marrow, with some emerging earlier in ileum or blood.

The sequence was collected from a human donor who received an intestinal transplant. The chain carries TRBV2 and TRBJ2-7; D is unclear. Here the sequenced sample was unstimulated CD4+ T cells sorted from spleen or lymph node cells, taken before intestinal transplant. The CDR3 sequence is CASSEGQVIDEQYF. CDR3 sequence (DNA): TGTGCCAGCAGTGAAGGGCAGGTGATCGACGAGCAGTACTTC.